The T cell receptor beta chain under discussion was sequenced for a study of cytotoxic CD8 clonotypes in ibrutinib-treated CLL. Findings of the study overall: Public clonotypes, rarely seen, contracted or held steady on treatment.

Of note for this clone: Its target is unknown.

Libraries were prepared by immunoSEQ multiplex PCR; TCRdb keeps only in-frame clonotypes and omits some of them. The table shows more than 140,000 clones, with approximately 75% occurring only once. The CDR3 totals 15 residues. The V gene's germline CDR1 is SGDLS and CDR2 YYNGEE. V shed 0 bases and J shed 8 bases, with 12 bases lying between them. Source: PBMCs, taken after 12 months of ibrutinib treatment. The source is a human donor with chronic lymphocytic leukemia. The rearrangement joins TRBV9 to TRBJ1-6; D is undetermined. The DNA of the CDR3 is TGTGCCAGCAGCGTAGGCAGTCGGGCGGATTCACCCCTCCACTTT. It codes for CASSVGSRADSPLHF.